This T cell receptor beta chain stems from a study of cytomegalovirus exposure and HLA in healthy donors. Study findings and constraints: It was confirmed in vitro that a few of the CMV-associated chains were specific for CMV antigens.

60 Vbeta and 13 Jbeta primers were used in PCR. Sequencing was performed with immunoSEQ multiplex PCR; in TCRdb, only in-frame clones are kept and a portion is missing. The table has under 200,000 clones, 70% to 90% seen once. A remark on this clone: The antigen remains undetermined. At one end the junction does not follow the germline gene, possibly because of a read error.

This clonotype was sampled from a woman aged 25 to 39 in good health and CMV-seronegative. Specimen: PBMCs.

CDR3: CSSNPGLGGGNYGYTF. DNA for the CDR3: TGTTCCAGCAATCCCGGATTGGGGGGGGGCAACTATGGCTACACCTTC. This chain connects TRBV7-9 to TRBJ1-2; D perhaps matches TRBD1 (6 bases). The CDR3 length is 16 residues. Germline CDR1 and CDR2: SEHNR and FQNEAQ (reference sequence).